This entry describes one TCR beta chain. The germline CDR1 and CDR2 sequences are WSHSY and SAAADI. The CDR3 is 15 amino acids. Trimming took 3 bases from V and 1 from J, leaving 12 bases between them. This sample is part of a study of identifying expanded T cells in peripheral blood. This table comes from immunoSEQ multiplex PCR, and its TCRdb copy is limited to in-frame clones, with some not included. The table has around 100,000 clones, roughly 91% seen once. During the collection period, no donor immune events like infections were recorded. The chain couples TRBV10-2 to TRBJ1-1; no clear D. The receptor was derived from a person between 18 and 69 years old in good health. Input material: blood. DNA for the CDR3: TGCGCCAGCAGTGACGTGGGAGGCGCGAACACTGAAGCTTTCTTT. Amino acid sequence: CASSDVGGANTEAFF.